A single sample gave rise to the 27 T cell receptor beta chains below, sequenced in a study of T cells of healthy individuals. Via MiXCR, TCRdb re-called the 5' RACE reads, giving one row per CDR3 protein. The sample records about 41,000 distinct CDR3 sequences, 4% to 5% being singletons. These receptors all stem from a human donor in good health.

This clonotype was observed many times. This chain joins TRBV10-3 and TRBJ1-1; perhaps TRBD1 as D (5 bases). This CDR3 region has 16 residues. Germline CDR1 is ENHRY and CDR2 is SYGVKD. The V gene lost 4 bases and the J gene lost 1 base, with 16 bases spanning the gap. In DNA, the CDR3 is TGTGCCATCAGTGGTCGATTTGAGGGGAGGAACACTGAAGCTTTCTTT. It translates to CAISGRFEGRNTEAFF.

V and J are TRBV5-1 and TRBJ2-7, with 13 bases aligning to TRBD2. The V gene end was trimmed by 5 bases and the J gene end by 3 bases; junction bases not matched to a gene: 2. The length of the CDR3 is 14 residues. Germline V CDR1 and CDR2: SGHRS, YFSETQ. The CDR3 region has the DNA TGCGCCAGCAGACTAGCGGGGGGGCGCTACGAGCAGTACTTC. The encoded protein is CASRLAGGRYEQYF.

In its sample, this clonotype was seen many times. The chain has TRBV3-1 and TRBJ1-5; a possible D gene is TRBD1 (6 bases). The CDR3 contains 14 residues. The V end was cut by 3 bases, the J end by 2 bases, with 8 bases between. Germline lookup yields CDR1 LGHDT and CDR2 YNNKEL (reference sequence). In nucleotides, the CDR3 is TGTGCCAGCAGCCACAGGGGAGGCAATCAGCCCCAGCATTTT. Its protein is CASSHRGGNQPQHF. Full variable domain (rest looked up from reference TRBV3-1 and TRBJ1-5): DTAVSQTPKYLVTQMGNDKSIKCEQNLGHDTMYWYKQDSKKFLKIMFSYNNKELIINETVPNRFSPKSPDKAHLNLHINSLELGDSAVYFCASSHRGGNQPQHFGDGTRLSIL.

In this sample, this clonotype turned up once. A much larger clone differs from this one at a single base, so this may be a read error. No conserved phenylalanine or tryptophan is present at the end of the CDR3, so a read error is the likely explanation. The chain links TRBV7-9 to TRBJ2-1, with TRBD2 identical over 9 bases. CDR1 is SEHNR and CDR2 is FQNEAQ in the germline V gene (reference sequence). Losses at the gene ends were 8 bases for V and 9 bases for J; bases not matched to a gene: 14. The CDR3 spans 15 residues. The CDR3 here is CASSPGVAGDGEQFV. In DNA, the CDR3 is TGTGCCAGCTCCCCGGGAGTAGCGGGAGATGGTGAGCAGTTCGTC.

This clonotype was seen ten or more times. The chain combines TRBV20-1 with TRBJ2-3; D unresolved. Trimming cost V 6 bases and J 0 bases, with 10 bases left between them. From germline, CDR1 is DFQATT and CDR2 SNEGSKA (reference sequence). CDR3 length equals 13 residues. CDR3 sequence reads: CSAVDPSTDTQYF. The DNA of the CDR3 is TGCAGTGCCGTTGACCCTAGCACAGATACGCAGTATTTT.

The sample holds many counts of this clonotype. This rearrangement joins TRBV2 to TRBJ1-2; 9 nucleotides agree with TRBD1. After removal of 4 bases from V and 3 bases from J, the junction contained 6 bases not matched to a gene. Germline CDR1 reads SNHLY; CDR2 reads FYNNEI. The CDR3 has 15 amino acids. CDR3 sequence: CASSAGTGTDYGYTF. CDR3 DNA: TGTGCCAGCAGTGCCGGGACAGGGACGGACTATGGCTACACCTTC. The full variable domain, in which reference TRBV2 and TRBJ1-2 provide the parts outside the CDR3, is EPEVTQTPSHQVTQMGQEVILRCVPISNHLYFYWYRQILGQKVEFLVSFYNNEISEKSEIFDDQFSVERPDGSNFTLKIRSTKLEDSAMYFCASSAGTGTDYGYTFGSGTRLTVV.

V is TRBV7-6 and J is TRBJ2-1, with a possible D match to TRBD2 (7 bases). CDR3 length equals 18 residues. Per germline, CDR1 SGHVS and CDR2 FNYEAQ. Trimming pared 5 bases from V and 4 bases from J, leaving 24 bases between. CDR3 sequence reads: CASSATFGGPRSYNEQFF. The DNA for the CDR3 is TGTGCCAGCAGCGCCACGTTCGGGGGGCCCCGGAGTTACAATGAGCAGTTCTTC.

This clonotype was counted at least ten times. J is TRBJ2-7 and V is TRBV28; 7 bases map to TRBD1. Germline CDR1 is MDHEN and CDR2 is SYDVKM. V lost 5 bases to trimming and J lost 3 bases; unmatched junction nucleotides: 16. The CDR3 is 17 residues long. The CDR3 DNA reads as TGTGCCAGCAGTACCCCAAACACAGGGGAATTCGGCTACGAGCAGTACTTC. It translates to CASSTPNTGEFGYEQYF.

Many counts were recorded for this clonotype. The chain recombines TRBV2 with TRBJ1-4, with 9 nucleotides matching TRBD1. CDR1 and CDR2 (germline): SNHLY, FYNNEI. This CDR3 has 14 residues. Trimming cost V 11 bases and J 4 bases; bases outside gene matches: 8. CDR3 coding DNA: TGTGCCGGACGACAGGGGGATTATAATGAAAAACTGTTTTTT. Translated, it gives CAGRQGDYNEKLFF.

This clonotype was found many times. The rearrangement joins TRBV14 to TRBJ2-7; D is ambiguous. The CDR3 is made up of 14 amino acids. Germline CDR1 reads SGHDN; CDR2 reads FVKESK. Trimming shortened V by 3 bases and J by 0 bases, and 9 bases separated the two germline ends. CDR3 sequence: CASSHRPVSYEQYF. In DNA form, the CDR3 reads TGTGCCAGCAGCCACCGGCCGGTCTCCTACGAGCAGTACTTC.

This clonotype turned up a few times. The gene calls are TRBV6-5 and TRBJ2-5; TRBD2 is a possible D gene (5 bases). CDR3 length: 15 amino acids. Trimming took off 5 bases at V and 4 bases at J, with 17 bases between the two ends. CDR1 is MNHEY and CDR2 is SVGAGI in the germline V gene. The CDR3 sequence: CASSLFTSGRETQYF. CDR3 in DNA: TGTGCCAGCAGTCTCTTTACGTCTGGGAGAGAGACCCAGTACTTC.

This clonotype has a count of ten or more. This chain's CDR3 is CASSLALGTELFF. Written as DNA, the CDR3 is TGTGCCAGCAGCTTAGCGCTCGGGACGGAACTGTTTTTT. V gene TRBV7-8 combines with J gene TRBJ1-4, with D possibly TRBD1 on 5 matching bases. CDR1 is SGHVS and CDR2 is FQNEAQ in the germline V gene. The V gene lost 0 bases and the J gene lost 12 bases, with 11 bases spanning the gap. The length of the CDR3 is 13 residues.

Ten or more counts support this clonotype. This chain connects TRBV6-5 to TRBJ2-3, with 13 bases matching TRBD2. This CDR3 has 17 residues. After removal of 2 bases from V and 4 bases from J, the junction contained 6 bases not matched to a gene. Germline assignment: CDR1 MNHEY and CDR2 SVGAGI. The CDR3 DNA sequence: TGTGCCAGCAGTTACCTTCGACTAGCGGGGGGCTCAGATACGCAGTATTTT. Translation: CASSYLRLAGGSDTQYF.

This clonotype was observed at least ten times. The rearrangement joins TRBV6-2 or TRBV6-3 to TRBJ2-5; TRBD2 matches 8 bases. V lost 7 bases, J lost 5 bases, and 9 bases stayed unmatched. The CDR3 loop spans 14 amino acids. CDR1 MNHEY and CDR2 SVGEGT come from the germline V gene. The CDR3 nucleotides read TGTGCCAGCACGCCGGGAGGGAGCATTGAGACCCAGTACTTC. Translated: CASTPGGSIETQYF.

This clonotype was found many times. V and J are TRBV12-3 or TRBV12-4 and TRBJ2-5; D call uncertain. V dropped 1 base and J dropped 4 bases, with 13 bases sitting between them. This CDR3 is 15 amino acids long. The CDR3 DNA reads TGTGCCAGCAGTTTAGGTGGCAGGTTAGGAGAGACCCAGTACTTC. Protein sequence: CASSLGGRLGETQYF.

This chain uses TRBV27 with TRBJ2-3; the D is unclear. Per the germline V gene, CDR1 is MNHEY and CDR2 is SMNVEV (reference sequence). Trimming took off 6 bases at V and 4 bases at J, with 8 bases between the two ends. This CDR3 comprises 12 residues. The CDR3 here is CASSNFADTQYF. The DNA of the CDR3 is TGTGCCAGCAGCAACTTCGCAGATACGCAGTATTTT.

This clonotype was counted between two and nine times. V usage is TRBV9 and J usage is TRBJ2-6, with 12 bases that match TRBD1. This CDR3 region has 18 residues. CDR1 SGDLS and CDR2 YYNGEE come from the germline V gene. V lost 2 bases and J lost 4; bases outside the gene matches: 7. This CDR3 reads CASSVGTGGASGANVLTF. CDR3 nucleotide sequence: TGTGCCAGCAGCGTCGGGACAGGGGGCGCGTCCGGGGCCAACGTCCTGACTTTC.

Points on this clonotype: This may come from a read error, since a much larger clone is one base off. This rearrangement joins TRBV10-1 to TRBJ2-5; no clear D. This CDR3 comprises 14 residues. The V and J ends lost 2 bases and 5 bases respectively, with 12 bases between them. CDR1 and CDR2 (germline): WNHNN, SYGVQD (reference sequence). Written as DNA, the CDR3 is TGCGCCAGCAGTGAGAGTCTAAACCGGGAGACCCAGTACTTC. Protein product: CASSESLNRETQYF.

At least ten counts were recorded for this clonotype. The V and J genes are TRBV7-9 and TRBJ1-5; weak D call: TRBD1 (5 bases). This CDR3 comprises 17 residues. The ends were cut back, 0 bases at V and 0 bases at J, with 12 bases in the middle. The germline V gene has CDR1 SEHNR and CDR2 FQNEAQ (reference sequence). This CDR3 is CASSLAGQLYSNQPQHF. The CDR3 bases are TGTGCCAGCAGCTTAGCGGGGCAGTTATATAGCAATCAGCCCCAGCATTTT.

This clonotype was detected many times. The genes are TRBV12-3 or TRBV12-4 and TRBJ2-3, with D unresolved. The CDR3 loop spans 13 amino acids. V lost 1 base to trimming and J lost 5 bases, with 7 bases between them. DNA for the CDR3: TGTGCCAGCAGTTTAGACGTTAGAGATACGCAGTATTTT. Amino acids: CASSLDVRDTQYF.

This clonotype was detected ten times or more. The rearrangement joins TRBV4-3 to TRBJ2-1, with 9 bases identical to TRBD2. The ends lost 6 bases at V and 6 bases at J; junction bases unmatched: 9. Germline CDR1 is LGHNA and CDR2 is YSLEER. The CDR3 runs to 15 residues. The CDR3 here is CASRSIAGDANEQFF. The CDR3 DNA sequence: TGCGCCAGCAGGTCTATAGCGGGAGATGCCAATGAGCAGTTCTTC.

The chain is built from TRBV5-1 and TRBJ2-6; 7 nucleotides agree with TRBD1. After removal of 0 bases from V and 0 bases from J, the junction contained 6 bases not matched to a gene. The CDR3 length is 18 residues. Looked up from germline, CDR1 is SGHRS and CDR2 is YFSETQ. CDR3 DNA: TGCGCCAGCAGCTTGGGCCCCGGGACAGACTCTGGGGCCAACGTCCTGACTTTC. Protein sequence: CASSLGPGTDSGANVLTF.

This clonotype was observed at least ten times. V and J are TRBV7-9 and TRBJ2-2; the D gene is possibly TRBD2 (6 bases). V lost 3 bases and J lost 6, with 11 bases in between. The germline CDR1 and CDR2 sequences are SEHNR and FQNEAQ (reference sequence). The CDR3 has 14 amino acids. The CDR3 loop is CASSFREQPGELFF. The CDR3 nucleotides are TGTGCCAGCAGCTTCCGGGAGCAGCCCGGGGAGCTGTTTTTT.

This clonotype occurred many times. The chain combines TRBV13 with TRBJ2-1; D possibly corresponds to TRBD2 (6 bases). The CDR3 sequence is 16 residues long. CDR1 is PRHDT and CDR2 is FYEKMQ in the germline V gene (reference sequence). Trimming cost V 5 bases and J 4 bases, with 18 bases left between them. CDR3: CASSGAWGEPYNEQFF. The CDR3 DNA is TGTGCCAGCAGCGGCGCGTGGGGGGAGCCATACAATGAGCAGTTCTTC.

This clonotype was counted many times. The chain combines TRBV12-3 or TRBV12-4 with TRBJ2-7; TRBD2 matches at 7 bases. This CDR3 has 12 amino acids. Trimming removed 6 bases from V and 6 bases from J; junction bases left unmatched: 5. Written as DNA, the CDR3 is TGTGCCAGCAGCGGAGCGGGACCCGAGCAGTACTTC. Translating gives CASSGAGPEQYF.

This clonotype was observed many times. The chain uses TRBV5-4 and TRBJ2-5; D is ambiguous. The CDR3 extends over 14 amino acids. The germline CDR1 and CDR2 sequences are SGHNT and YYREEE (reference sequence). The germline V and J ends were trimmed by 0 bases and 4 bases, with 10 bases remaining between them. CDR3 nucleotides: TGTGCCAGCAGCTTGGCTACGGGTCGAGAGACCCAGTACTTC. As protein: CASSLATGRETQYF.

This clonotype was observed many times. At one of its ends the junction is not consistent with the germline gene, which may arise from a read error. The chain has TRBV7-7 and TRBJ2-7; 10 bases agree with TRBD2. CDR3 length: 15 amino acids. In germline, CDR1 is SSHAT, CDR2 FNYEAQ (reference sequence). The CDR3 is CASSLGTSASYEQYF. CDR3 DNA: TGTGCTAGCAGCTTAGGGACTAGCGCCTCCTACGAGCAGTACTTC. The variable domain in full, with the rest retrieved from reference TRBV7-7 and TRBJ2-7, is GAGVSQSPRYKVTKRGQDVTLRCDPISSHATLYWYQQALGQGPEFLTYFNYEAQPDKSGLPSDRFSAERPEGSISTLTIQRTEQRDSAMYRCASSLGTSASYEQYFGPGTRLTVT.